The entry below gives a single T cell receptor (beta chain) sequence along with its context. Antigen: not known. The template was genomic DNA from peripheral blood, not RNA. The germline V and J ends were trimmed by 2 bases and 6 bases, with 2 bases remaining between them. CDR3 length: 11 amino acids. This sample was taken from a study of T cell repertoires in aging, cancer and after chemotherapy. Multiplex touch-down PCR with TRB-A/B primers amplified rearranged V-D-J TRB sequences. Via MiXCR, TCRdb re-called the multiplex PCR reads, giving one row per CDR3 protein. The sample records around 11,000 distinct CDR3 sequences, less than 45% being singletons. Study observations and caveats: Healthy donors lost TCR diversity with age mainly through richness, cancer patients through richness and evenness.

This sequence joins TRBV12-3 or TRBV12-4 and TRBJ1-5; D is unclear. Sequencing was carried out using blood. This sequence originates from a human donor in good health. DNA of the CDR3: TGTGCCAGCAGTTTAAGTCAGCCCCAGCATTTT. It encodes CASSLSQPQHF.